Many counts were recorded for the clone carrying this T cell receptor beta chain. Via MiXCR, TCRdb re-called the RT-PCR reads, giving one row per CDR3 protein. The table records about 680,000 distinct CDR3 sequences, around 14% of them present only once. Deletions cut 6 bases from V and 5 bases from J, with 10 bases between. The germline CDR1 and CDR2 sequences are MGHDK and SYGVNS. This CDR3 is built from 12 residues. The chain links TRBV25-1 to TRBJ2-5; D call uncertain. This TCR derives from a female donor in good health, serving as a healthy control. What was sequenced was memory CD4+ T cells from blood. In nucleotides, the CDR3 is TGTGCCAGCAGAGGGTGGTTGGAGACCCAGTACTTC. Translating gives CASRGWLETQYF.